This T cell receptor (beta chain) came from a study of post-analysis software for immune sequencing data. Study outcomes and limitations: A few TRBV segments appeared more often in patients than in controls, and TRBV5-6, TRBV5-1 and TRBV20-1 were among these. Compared with controls, patients showed significantly lower normalized Chao1 diversity.

Unique molecular identifiers tagged the TCR beta cDNA libraries. Each CDR3 protein is one row after TCRdb ran MiXCR on the PCR reads. The sample has under 900,000 distinct CDR3 sequences, 53% seen once. This CDR3 has 15 amino acids. The V and J ends lost 5 bases and 0 bases, in that order; junction bases with no gene match: 6. Germline CDR1 is DFQATT and CDR2 is SNEGSKA (reference sequence). This clonotype was seen only once. Its cognate antigen is unknown. This may arise from a read error, as a much more abundant clone is one base away. Sequencing was carried out using blood. This TCR derives from a girl between 5 and 17 years old with multiple sclerosis. The J gene is TRBJ2-7, the V gene TRBV20-1; 11 bases are a match to TRBD2. CDR3 nucleotides: TGCAGTGCTCCTACTAGCGGGGGCTTCTCCTACGAGCAGTACTTC. Translation: CSAPTSGGFSYEQYF.